This TCR beta chain appears in the sequencing data of a study of radiation and T cells in renal cell carcinoma. Time point of the sample: baseline pretreatment blood. Treatment indicated: 15 Gy SBRT to primary tumor, nephrectomy 4 weeks later. Radiation-treated patients gave blood at baseline, week 2 and week 4. This renal cell carcinoma was of the clear cell type. Using immunoSEQ multiplex PCR, the repertoire was profiled, and TCRdb retains in-frame clones only, with some absent. Among 70,000 to 95,000 clones, under 90% were seen once, and the ten largest hold less than 7%. Germline CDR1 LGHNA, CDR2 YSLEER. Trimming pared 1 base from V and 2 bases from J, leaving 11 bases between. The CDR3 runs 15 residues. The count of this clone is one.

The input for sequencing was blood, taken from a patient whose treatment included radiotherapy and nephrectomy. This rearrangement joins TRBV4-3 to TRBJ2-5; the D is unclear. The source of this sequence is a man aged 55 to 69 with renal cell carcinoma. CDR3 sequence: CASSQAPDTQETQYF. CDR3 coding DNA: TGCGCCAGCAGCCAAGCCCCCGACACTCAAGAGACCCAGTACTTC.